Listed below are T cell receptor beta chains from one sample, sequenced in a study of T-cell reconstitution after alpha-beta-depleted transplantation in children. TCRdb called the PCR reads again in MiXCR, with one record for every CDR3 protein. The sample gives about 240,000 distinct CDR3 sequences, roughly 26% of which show up once; approximately 2.5% is in the top ten. The sequenced sample was PBMCs, obtained before TCRalphabeta/CD19-depleted stem cell transplant. Receptors were obtained from a girl aged 2 to 9 with Fanconi anemia, due to receive a stem cell transplant. The CDR3 runs from the conserved cysteine through the conserved F or W. D genes are given only for firm matches. Only part of the rows carry a size: once, few, many, or a class if the clone is expanded.

d_gene	v_gene	j_gene	abundance	CDR3nt	CDR3aa
TRBD2	TRBV7-2	TRBJ2-7	.	TGTGCCAGCAGCTATAGCGGGGGGGCCTCCTACGAGCAGTACTTC	CASSYSGGASYEQYF
TRBD2	TRBV2	TRBJ2-3	.	TGTGCCAGCAGTGGGTGGCCTAGCGGAATCACAGATACGCAGTATTTT	CASSGWPSGITDTQYF
TRBD2	TRBV20-1	TRBJ2-2	.	TGCAGTGCTAGTTCTAGCGGAGACACCGGGGAGCTGTTTTTT	CSASSSGDTGELFF
.	TRBV5-6	TRBJ2-7	.	TGTGCCAGCAGTTCCCGGTCCGGGACTGTCGTTTACGAGCAGTACTTC	CASSSRSGTVVYEQYF
.	TRBV29-1	TRBJ1-2	many	TGCAGCGTTGATGGCCACGCTAACTATGGCTACACCTTC	CSVDGHANYGYTF
.	TRBV20-1	TRBJ2-5	many	TGCAGTGCTGAGGGACAACGGTACCAAGAGACCCAGTACTTC	CSAEGQRYQETQYF
.	TRBV5-1	TRBJ2-1	.	TGCGCCAGCAGCTTTAACCCAATCGGGACTCCGGGTTACAATGAGCAGTTCTTC	CASSFNPIGTPGYNEQFF
TRBD2	TRBV29-1	TRBJ2-1	.	TGCAGCGTTGTACGACTAGCCGGTCCGGGGAATGAGCAGTTCTTC	CSVVRLAGPGNEQFF
.	TRBV11-2	TRBJ1-1	many	TGTGCCAGCAGCTTAGTAACACAGGGTATCACTGAAGCTTTCTTT	CASSLVTQGITEAFF
TRBD2	TRBV20-1	TRBJ2-3	many	TGCAGTGCTAGCCCACTAGCGGGGGACCCTAGCACAGATACGCAGTATTTT	CSASPLAGDPSTDTQYF
TRBD2	TRBV29-1	TRBJ2-7	.	TGCAGCGTTGAACGGGAGGGCCGCGAGCAGTACTTC	CSVEREGREQYF
TRBD2	TRBV11-2	TRBJ2-2	.	TGTGCCAGCAGCTTGACTAGCGGAGTTAACACCGGGGAGCTGTTTTTT	CASSLTSGVNTGELFF
TRBD2	TRBV6-5	TRBJ2-2	many	TGTGCCAGCAGTTACTCGGGGTTGCTAGCGGGAGGGCCTGACACCGGGGAGCTGTTTTTT	CASSYSGLLAGGPDTGELFF
TRBD1	TRBV12-3/TRBV12-4	TRBJ1-1	many	TGTGCCAGCCGCGGGACAGGGTACACTGAAGCTTTCTTT	CASRGTGYTEAFF
TRBD2	TRBV28	TRBJ2-1	many	TGTGCCAGCAGTTTTCCGGGACTAGTGAAGCACAATGAGCAGTTCTTC	CASSFPGLVKHNEQFF
TRBD1	TRBV25-1	TRBJ1-5	many	TGTGCCAGCAGTGACAGGGGGGTGGCAGGTGATCAGCCCCAGCATTTT	CASSDRGVAGDQPQHF